This TCR beta chain is from a study of graft-versus-host responses after intestinal transplantation. Background on the study: Every recipient underwent anti-thymocyte globulin induction, then tacrolimus and steroids for two to three years. Findings and caveats of the study: GvH clones were identified in recipient marrow, with some first appearing in ileum or blood.

Germline CDR1 and CDR2: SGHDN and FVKESK. Trimming shortened V by 0 bases and J by 2 bases, and 12 bases separated the two germline ends. The CDR3 is 16 residues long. Comments on this clone: Its antigen is unknown.

Only in-frame clones appear in the TCRdb table, and some are missing; sequencing was by immunoSEQ multiplex PCR. This table holds tens of thousands of clones, approximately 95% found once. The chain carries TRBV14 and TRBJ2-3; D may be TRBD2 (6 bases). This clonotype originated in a human donor who was the organ donor for an intestinal transplant. Sample: unstimulated CD8+ T cells sorted from spleen or lymph node cells, taken before transplant. The CDR3 reads CASSQEWRDSTDTQYF. CDR3 DNA: TGTGCCAGCAGCCAAGAATGGCGGGATTCCACAGATACGCAGTATTTT.